This T cell receptor (beta chain) originates from a study of Ad26.COV2.S vaccination and SARS-CoV-2 variants. Whole-study context: Dosing was one shot or two shots 56 days apart.

The CDR3 extends over 14 amino acids. V trimming: 4 bases; J trimming: 4 bases; junction bases outside the gene matches: 7. Per the germline V gene, CDR1 is SGDLS and CDR2 is YYNGEE. Comment on this clone: The antigen is not known.

The protocol was immunoSEQ multiplex PCR, while the TCRdb copy is restricted to in-frame clones and leaves out a portion. The sample carries around 250,000 clones, about 89% recorded once. Study-wide results and caveats: From the TCR breadth and depth analyses, total T cell responses may have been underestimated. Spike-specific responses of CD8+ and CD4+ T cells were reported to display substantial breadth after vaccination.

The treatment denotes: 19 received Ad26.COV2.S at low or high dose, single or two shots; 5 received placebo; per-sample allocation not given. Sampling happened 63 days after the first vaccine or placebo injection. The receptor was derived from a person between 18 and 59 years old who received the Ad26.COV2.S COVID-19 vaccine or a placebo. Source: peripheral blood, taken in a trial of Ad26.COV2.S vaccine versus placebo. V usage is TRBV9 and J usage is TRBJ1-1; TRBD1 aligns across 7 bases. The CDR3 loop reads CASSPTGDSTEAFF. In nucleotides, the CDR3 is TGTGCCAGCAGCCCCACAGGGGATAGCACTGAAGCTTTCTTT. Full variable domain (remainder filled in from reference TRBV9 and TRBJ1-1): DSGVTQTPKHLITATGQRVTLRCSPRSGDLSVYWYQQSLDQGLQFLIQYYNGEERAKGNILERFSAQQFPDLHSELNLSSLELGDSALYFCASSPTGDSTEAFFGQGTRLTVV.